Listed below are T cell receptor beta chains from one sample, sequenced in a study of shared clonotypes between healthy human individuals. Measured with immunoSEQ multiplex PCR; TCRdb has only the in-frame clones, and not every one. The profile shows roughly 1,500,000 clones, roughly 98% of them singletons. The sample taken for sequencing was naive CD4+ T cells sorted from blood. These receptors were collected from a man younger than 40 in good health. The CDR3 runs from the conserved cysteine through the conserved F or W.

J	V	CDR3
TRBJ2-7	TRBV5-4	CASSLDGREYYEQYF
TRBJ2-7	TRBV27	CASRSPGSYEQYF
TRBJ2-5	TRBV7-2	CASSLSLAGMTQYF
TRBJ2-2	TRBV14	CASSARTVTGELFF
TRBJ2-4	TRBV4-3	CASSHVKATESLYF
TRBJ2-3	TRBV4-1	CASSQESSGIYPQYF
TRBJ2-7	TRBV19	CASSKGGDGTYEQYF
TRBJ1-5	TRBV27	CASSLSGQGALGNQPQHF
TRBJ1-5	TRBV28	CASRVSNQPQHF
TRBJ2-3	TRBV10-3	CAITGGSTDTQYF
TRBJ1-1	TRBV15	CATSRDREWNTEAFF
TRBJ2-3	TRBV29-1	CSVSGITSAADTQYF
TRBJ1-2	TRBV10-3	CAISWGQGYGYTF
TRBJ2-1	TRBV5-1	CASSSGTSDNEQFF